This T cell receptor beta chain was captured in a study of cytomegalovirus exposure and HLA in healthy donors. Study-wide results and limits: Later work showed greater clonal expansion in HLA-associated TCR beta chains than in equally common others.

The PCR contained 60 Vbeta and 13 Jbeta primers. TCRdb's copy holds only in-frame clones and misses some; the assay was immunoSEQ multiplex PCR. The table lists some 200,000 clones, roughly 80% of them singletons. As for this clone: Its antigen is unidentified.

CDR3 size: 15 residues. Germline V gene lookup returns CDR1 SNHLY and CDR2 FYNNEI. With 1 base removed from V and 5 bases from J, the gap between germline ends came to 11 bases. This TCR derives from a man in his fifties in good health and CMV-seronegative. The gene calls are TRBV2 and TRBJ1-4; a weak D match, TRBD1 (5 bases). The sample consisted of PBMCs. CDR3 nucleotides: TGTGCCAGCAGTGAAGAGAACAGGAGAAATGAAAAACTGTTTTTT. Its protein product is CASSEENRRNEKLFF.